This TCR beta chain originates from a study of T cell responses to AZD1222 COVID-19 vaccine. The study's findings and limits: Breadth and depth of Spike-specific TCRs rose after two AZD1222 doses. With dominance at 160-218 and 743-854, vaccine-associated CD4 TCRs spanned spike. Clonal diversity may have been underestimated in mostly white British donors. The number of AZD1222 recipients seropositive at baseline was only five to seven.

Comments on this clone: The antigen remains unidentified.

The CDR3 totals 13 residues. Germline CDR1 and CDR2: LGHDT and YNNKEL (reference sequence). Unmatched junction bases numbered 4, after V lost 4 bases and J lost 7 bases. Profiled with immunoSEQ multiplex PCR; TCRdb holds only in-frame clones, not every one. In the table there are about 130,000 clones, around nine tenths of which are singletons. The rearrangement uses TRBV3-1 (or the pseudogene TRBV3-2) and TRBJ2-7, with 10 bases matching TRBD1. The sequence derives from an adult who received the AZD1222 COVID-19 vaccine. The specimen was peripheral blood, collected 28 days after the second AZD1222 dose. The CDR3 is CASSPGTGVEQYF. The CDR3 region has the DNA TGTGCCAGCAGCCCTGGGACAGGGGTTGAGCAGTACTTC.